Shown below are 13 T cell receptor beta chains from a single sample sequenced in a study of siplizumab effects on memory and regulatory T cells. This table comes from immunoSEQ multiplex PCR, and its TCRdb copy is limited to in-frame clones, with some not included. The sample shows around 95,000 clones, about 94% of them seen only once. Sequenced sample: non-Treg CD4+ T cells sorted from blood. The receptors originated from a human donor in good health.

The table lists this clone with a count of one. V usage is TRBV28 and J usage is TRBJ1-1; D remains unclear. CDR3 length: 14 residues. Germline V lookup: CDR1 MDHEN, CDR2 SYDVKM. V was cut by 2 bases and J by 6 bases, with 13 bases left in between. CDR3 nucleotide sequence: TGTGCCAGCAGTTTACCCGCTTCTGGTGCTGAAGCTTTCTTT. Translation: CASSLPASGAEAFF.

The V and J genes are TRBV27 and TRBJ1-6; TRBD1 agrees at 7 bases. The CDR3 totals 14 residues. Trimming at V came to 6 bases and at J to 9 bases, leaving 8 bases not matched to a gene. CDR1 is MNHEY, CDR2 SMNVEV, per germline (reference sequence). The DNA of the CDR3 is TGTGCCAGCAGCATACGGACAGGAGTTTCACCCCTCCACTTT. The encoded protein is CASSIRTGVSPLHF.

V usage is TRBV20-1 and J usage is TRBJ1-3; D call uncertain. Germline CDR1 is DFQATT and CDR2 is SNEGSKA (reference sequence). Trimming pared 4 bases from V and 4 bases from J, leaving 5 bases between. The CDR3 contains 11 residues. The CDR3 DNA reads as TGCAGTGCTATCTCCGGAAACACCATATATTTT. Protein sequence: CSAISGNTIYF.

In its sample, this clone was seen once. The chain is built from TRBV29-1 and TRBJ1-3; D unclear. The CDR3 contains 12 residues. Deletions cut 4 bases from V and 0 bases from J, with 4 bases between. Germline V gene sequence: CDR1 SQVTM, CDR2 ANQGSEA. In nucleotides, the CDR3 is TGCAGCGTTGCCAACTCTGGAAACACCATATATTTT. It is translated as CSVANSGNTIYF.

The chain has TRBV20-1 and TRBJ2-7; no clear D gene. Trimming took 4 bases from V and 7 from J, leaving 8 bases between them. There are 10 residues in the CDR3. In germline, CDR1 is DFQATT, CDR2 SNEGSKA (reference sequence). CDR3 DNA sequence: TGCAGTGCTAATTTGCGAGAGCAGTACTTC. It codes for CSANLREQYF.

The chain recombines TRBV10-2 with TRBJ2-7, with TRBD1 matching 7 bases. V was clipped by 7 bases and J by 6 bases; unmatched bases: 9. This CDR3 is 13 amino acids long. Germline V gene lookup returns CDR1 WSHSY and CDR2 SAAADI. The CDR3 region is CASTTGSSSEQYF. CDR3 DNA: TGCGCCAGCACGACAGGGTCCAGTTCCGAGCAGTACTTC.

Here the CDR3 DNA reads TGTGCCAGCAGCTTGGCCCTAGGGACAGGGGGTGAAAAACTGTTTTTT. Translated: CASSLALGTGGEKLFF. The chain joins TRBV5-4 to TRBJ1-4; 11 bases align to TRBD1. V lost 0 bases, J lost 7 bases, and 5 bases stayed unmatched. Germline lookup yields CDR1 SGHNT and CDR2 YYREEE (reference sequence). The CDR3 has 16 residues. Full variable domain (outside the CDR3, taken from reference TRBV5-4 and TRBJ1-4): ETGVTQSPTHLIKTRGQQVTLRCSSQSGHNTVSWYQQALGQGPQFIFQYYREEENGRGNFPPRFSGLQFPNYSSELNVNALELDDSALYLCASSLALGTGGEKLFFGSGTQLSVL.

The V gene is TRBV19, the J gene TRBJ2-7, with D unclear. Trimming left V 0 bases short and J 0 bases short, with 12 bases between. The CDR3 is made up of 16 amino acids. The V gene's germline CDR1 is LNHDA and CDR2 SQIVND (reference sequence). CDR3: CASSIDSGRSSYEQYF. CDR3 DNA: TGTGCCAGTAGTATAGACTCCGGACGGAGCTCCTACGAGCAGTACTTC.

The V call is TRBV5-6, the J call TRBJ1-5; D remains unclear. Trimming stripped 4 bases from V and 0 bases from J, with 8 bases between. The germline gives CDR1 SGHDT, CDR2 YYEEEE. The CDR3 is 14 residues long. The CDR3 spells CASSPSGSNQPQHF. The DNA for the CDR3 is TGTGCCAGCAGCCCGTCGGGTAGCAATCAGCCCCAGCATTTT.

The chain links TRBV10-1 to TRBJ2-7, with 8 bases identical to TRBD1. V shed 7 bases and J 4 bases; nucleotides not matched to a gene: 12. The CDR3 spans 15 residues. Germline loops: CDR1 WNHNN, CDR2 SYGVQD (reference sequence). The CDR3 nucleotides are TGCGCCAGCAATCCCGCAGGGGGCGACTTGTACGAGCAGTACTTC. Residues: CASNPAGGDLYEQYF.

This clone was observed a single time. The chain joins TRBV15 to TRBJ1-3; D ambiguous. Germline V gene sequence: CDR1 LNHNV, CDR2 YYDKDF (reference sequence). V was trimmed by 5 bases and J by 4 bases, leaving 6 bases between them. The CDR3 has 12 residues. DNA for the CDR3: TGTGCCACCAGCCCTGGAGGAAACACCATATATTTT. Translation: CATSPGGNTIYF.

The chain has TRBV6-1 and TRBJ1-1, with TRBD1 matching 7 bases. From germline, CDR1 is MNHNS and CDR2 SASEGT. With V trimmed by 3 bases and J by 3 bases, 7 bases remained unmatched. The CDR3 has 15 amino acids. CDR3 nucleotide sequence: TGTGCCAGCAGTGAGTTGGGCAGGGGGGACACTGAAGCTTTCTTT. Encoded protein: CASSELGRGDTEAFF.

The table lists this clone with a count of one. V usage is TRBV28 and J usage is TRBJ1-3, with D possibly being TRBD1 (6 bases). Germline-derived CDR1 and CDR2 are MDHEN and SYDVKM. V lost 2 bases and J 0 bases, leaving 8 bases between the germline ends. This CDR3 contains 15 residues. The CDR3 nucleotides read TGTGCCAGCAGTTTACAGGGGAGCTCTGGAAACACCATATATTTT. Translated, it gives CASSLQGSSGNTIYF.